This T cell receptor (beta chain) was profiled in a study of cytomegalovirus exposure and HLA in healthy donors. Study outcomes and limitations: In a later analysis, HLA-associated TCR beta chains were more clonally expanded than equally common others. Immune exposure information available was restricted to CMV serostatus. Exclusion as indistinguishable affected some V segments, including TRBV6-2 and TRBV6-3. Data from an earlier analysis indicated that most TCR beta V segments were productive either about 87% or about 30% of the time.

PCR used 60 Vbeta primers and 13 Jbeta primers. Profiled with immunoSEQ multiplex PCR; TCRdb holds only in-frame clones, not every one. The sample holds about 96,000 clones, around four fifths seen once. Turning to this clone: The target antigen is unknown.

Germline CDR1 is MDHEN and CDR2 is SYDVKM. This CDR3 comprises 17 residues. J was trimmed by 1 base and V by 7 bases; bases with no gene match: 8. The receptor was derived from a man aged 45-60 years in good health and CMV-seropositive. The sequenced material came from PBMCs. The chain has TRBV28 and TRBJ2-6, with TRBD1 matching 9 bases. CDR3 sequence: CASIPGQGLSGANVLTF. In DNA, the CDR3 is TGTGCCAGCATCCCGGGACAGGGATTATCTGGGGCCAACGTCCTGACTTTC. The full variable domain, its missing parts supplied by reference TRBV28 and TRBJ2-6, is DVKVTQSSRYLVKRTGEKVFLECVQDMDHENMFWYRQDPGLGLRLIYFSYDVKMKEKGDIPEGYSVSREKKERFSLILESASTNQTSMYLCASIPGQGLSGANVLTFGAGSRLTVL.